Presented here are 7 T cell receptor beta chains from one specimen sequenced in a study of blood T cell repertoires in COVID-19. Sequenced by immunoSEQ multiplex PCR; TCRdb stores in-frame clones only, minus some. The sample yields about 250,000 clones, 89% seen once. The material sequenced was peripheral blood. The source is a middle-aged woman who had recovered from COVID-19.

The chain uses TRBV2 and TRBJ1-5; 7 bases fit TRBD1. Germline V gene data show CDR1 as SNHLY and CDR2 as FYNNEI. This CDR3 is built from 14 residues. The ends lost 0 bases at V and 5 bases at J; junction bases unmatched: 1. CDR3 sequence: CASSEAGQYQPQHF. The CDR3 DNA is TGTGCCAGCAGTGAAGCGGGACAGTATCAGCCCCAGCATTTT.

The CDR3 sequence: CAWSVTATYNSPLHF. As DNA, the CDR3 is TGTGCCTGGAGTGTAACAGCAACCTATAATTCACCCCTCCACTTT. The chain employs TRBV30 and TRBJ1-6; the D is unclear. Germline CDR1 and CDR2: GTSNPN and SVGIG (reference sequence). This CDR3 is built from 15 residues. V lost 0 bases and J 2 bases, leaving 8 bases between the germline ends. Together with reference TRBV30 and TRBJ1-6, the CDR3 gives the full variable domain: SQTIHQWPATLVQPVGSPLSLECTVEGTSNPNLYWYRQAAGRGLQLLFYSVGIGQISSEVPQNLSASRPQDRQFILSSKKLLLSDSGFYLCAWSVTATYNSPLHFGNGTRLTVT.

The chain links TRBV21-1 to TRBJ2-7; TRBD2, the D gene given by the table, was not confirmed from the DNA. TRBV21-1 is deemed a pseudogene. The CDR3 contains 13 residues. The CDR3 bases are TGTGCCAGCAGTTCGTCGACTAGCGGGGGGTGGTACTTC. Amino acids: CASSSSTSGGWYF.

Written as DNA, the CDR3 is TGTGCCAGCAGCCAGTTGGAGGTCGGAGGATTGCATCAGCCCCAGCATTTT. Its protein is CASSQLEVGGLHQPQHF. J is TRBJ1-5 and V is TRBV16; D remains ambiguous. The length of the CDR3 is 17 residues. Germline V lookup: CDR1 KGHSY, CDR2 FQNENV. V lost 3 bases, J lost 5 bases, and 20 bases lay in between.

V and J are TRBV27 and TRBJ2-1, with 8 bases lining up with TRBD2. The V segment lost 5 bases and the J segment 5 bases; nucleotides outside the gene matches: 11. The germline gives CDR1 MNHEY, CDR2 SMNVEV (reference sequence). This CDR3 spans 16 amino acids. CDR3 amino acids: CASSIRLANSHNEQFF. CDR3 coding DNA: TGTGCCAGCAGTATCCGACTAGCGAATTCTCACAATGAGCAGTTCTTC.

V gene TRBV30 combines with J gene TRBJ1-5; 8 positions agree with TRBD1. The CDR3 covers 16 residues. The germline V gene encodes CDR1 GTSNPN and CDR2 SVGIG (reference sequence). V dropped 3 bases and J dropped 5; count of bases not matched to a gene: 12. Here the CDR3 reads CAWSSGTGGADQPQHF. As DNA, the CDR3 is TGTGCCTGGAGCTCTGGGACAGGTGGGGCGGATCAGCCCCAGCATTTT.

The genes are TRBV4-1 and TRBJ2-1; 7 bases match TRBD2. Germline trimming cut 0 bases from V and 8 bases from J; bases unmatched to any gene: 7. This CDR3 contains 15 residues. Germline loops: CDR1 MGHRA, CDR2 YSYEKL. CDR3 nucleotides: TGCGCCAGCAGCCAAGATTCGCGGGAGTGGGATGAGCAGTTCTTC. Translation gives CASSQDSREWDEQFF.